This TCR beta chain is drawn from a study of CD8 T cells in ankylosing spondylitis. General study points: From matched ankylosing spondylitis synovial fluid, disease-linked clones were reportedly recovered at significantly enriched levels.

V dropped 1 base and J dropped 13; count of bases not matched to a gene: 7. Germline V gene data show CDR1 as SGHTA and CDR2 as FQGNSA. The CDR3 sequence is 16 residues long. Molecular-barcoded quantitative 5'-RACE produced these TCR beta libraries. One entry per CDR3 protein, called by TCRdb with MiXCR from the 5' RACE reads. The sample has approximately 100,000 distinct CDR3 sequences, 7.5% to 9% seen once; the top ten hold about a tenth. This clonotype was seen more than once but under ten times. The antigen is unknown. Source material: blood, either unsorted or a sorted T cell fraction (not recorded which). The chain employs TRBV7-2 and TRBJ2-1, with TRBD2 identical over 16 bases. This receptor was taken from a male donor with ankylosing spondylitis or in good health (not recorded which). The CDR3 sequence is CASSLGGTSGGGSQFF. CDR3 DNA sequence: TGTGCCAGCAGCTTAGGTGGGACTAGCGGGGGGGGGTCACAGTTCTTC.